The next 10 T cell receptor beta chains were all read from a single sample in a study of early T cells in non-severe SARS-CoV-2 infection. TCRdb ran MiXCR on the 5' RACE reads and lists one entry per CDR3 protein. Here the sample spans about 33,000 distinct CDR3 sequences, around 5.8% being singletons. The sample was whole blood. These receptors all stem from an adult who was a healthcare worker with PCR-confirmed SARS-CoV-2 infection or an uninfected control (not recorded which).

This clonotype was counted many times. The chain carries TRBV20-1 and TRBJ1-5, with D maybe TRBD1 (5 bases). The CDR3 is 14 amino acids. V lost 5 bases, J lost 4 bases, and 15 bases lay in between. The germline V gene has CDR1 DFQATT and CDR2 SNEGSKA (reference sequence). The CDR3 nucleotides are TGCAGTGCTCTATCAGGGTTGCCGAATCAGCCCCAGCATTTT. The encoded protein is CSALSGLPNQPQHF.

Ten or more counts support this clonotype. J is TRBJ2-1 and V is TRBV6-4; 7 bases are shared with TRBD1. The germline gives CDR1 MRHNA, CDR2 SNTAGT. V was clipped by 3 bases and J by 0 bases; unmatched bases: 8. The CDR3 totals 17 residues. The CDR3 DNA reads TGTGCCAGCAGTGAGAGGGGGCGCGGGCACTCCTACAATGAGCAGTTCTTC. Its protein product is CASSERGRGHSYNEQFF.

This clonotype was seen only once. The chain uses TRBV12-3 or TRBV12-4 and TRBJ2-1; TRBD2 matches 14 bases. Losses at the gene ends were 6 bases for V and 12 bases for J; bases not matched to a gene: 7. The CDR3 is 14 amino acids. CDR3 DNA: TGTGCCAGCAGACCTGGACTAGCGGGAGGTGGGCAGTTCTTC. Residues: CASRPGLAGGGQFF.

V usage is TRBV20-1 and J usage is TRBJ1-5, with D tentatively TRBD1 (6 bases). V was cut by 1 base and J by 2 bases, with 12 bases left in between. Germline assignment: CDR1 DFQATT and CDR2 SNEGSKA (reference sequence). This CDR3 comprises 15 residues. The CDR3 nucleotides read TGCAGTGCTAGAGTGGGCAGGGGTGGCAATCAGCCCCAGCATTTT. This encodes CSARVGRGGNQPQHF.

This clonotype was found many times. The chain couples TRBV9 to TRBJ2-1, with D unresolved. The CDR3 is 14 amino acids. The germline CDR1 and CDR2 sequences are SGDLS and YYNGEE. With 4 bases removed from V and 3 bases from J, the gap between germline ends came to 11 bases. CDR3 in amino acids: CASSPGGFYNEQFF. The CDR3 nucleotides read TGTGCCAGCAGCCCAGGCGGCTTCTACAATGAGCAGTTCTTC.

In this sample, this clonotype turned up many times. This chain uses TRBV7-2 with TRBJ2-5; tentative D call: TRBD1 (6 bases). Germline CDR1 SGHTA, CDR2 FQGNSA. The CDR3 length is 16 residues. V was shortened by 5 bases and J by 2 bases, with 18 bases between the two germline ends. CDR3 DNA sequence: TGTGCCAGCAGCCTACGGCCGGGACACCTACAAGAGACCCAGTACTTC. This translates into CASSLRPGHLQETQYF. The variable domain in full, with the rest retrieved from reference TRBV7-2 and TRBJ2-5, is GAGVSQSPSNKVTEKGKDVELRCDPISGHTALYWYRQSLGQGLEFLIYFQGNSAPDKSGLPSDRFSAERTGGSVSTLTIQRTQQEDSAVYLCASSLRPGHLQETQYFGPGTRLLVL.

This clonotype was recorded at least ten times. Written as DNA, the CDR3 is TGTGCCAGCAGTGATGGCGGGAGTAGGAATGAGCAGTTCTTC. Residues: CASSDGGSRNEQFF. The chain joins TRBV25-1 to TRBJ2-1; 7 bases match TRBD2. The CDR3 length is 14 residues. Germline-derived CDR1 and CDR2 are MGHDK and SYGVNS. V shed 3 bases and J 7 bases; nucleotides not matched to a gene: 6. Full variable domain (remainder filled in from reference TRBV25-1 and TRBJ2-1): EADIYQTPRYLVIGTGKKITLECSQTMGHDKMYWYQQDPGMELHLIHYSYGVNSTEKGDLSSESTVSRIRTEHFPLTLESARPSHTSQYLCASSDGGSRNEQFFGPGTRLTVL.

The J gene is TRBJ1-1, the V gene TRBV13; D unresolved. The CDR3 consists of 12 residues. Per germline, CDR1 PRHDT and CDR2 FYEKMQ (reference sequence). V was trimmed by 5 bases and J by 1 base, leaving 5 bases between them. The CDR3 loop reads CASSRGNTEAFF. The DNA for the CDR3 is TGTGCCAGCAGCCGAGGGAACACTGAAGCTTTCTTT.

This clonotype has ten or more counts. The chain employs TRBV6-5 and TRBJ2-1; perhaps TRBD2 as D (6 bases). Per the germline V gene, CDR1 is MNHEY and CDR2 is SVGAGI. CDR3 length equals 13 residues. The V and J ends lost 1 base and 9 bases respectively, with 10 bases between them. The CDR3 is CASSYYPGAEQFF. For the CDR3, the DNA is TGTGCCAGCAGTTACTATCCGGGAGCTGAGCAGTTCTTC.

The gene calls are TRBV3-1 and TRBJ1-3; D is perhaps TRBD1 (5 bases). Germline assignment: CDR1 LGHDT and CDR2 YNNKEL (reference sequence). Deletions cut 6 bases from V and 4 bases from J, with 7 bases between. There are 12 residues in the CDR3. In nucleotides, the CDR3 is TGTGCCAGCAGTCAGGGAGGAAACACCATATATTTT. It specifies CASSQGGNTIYF.